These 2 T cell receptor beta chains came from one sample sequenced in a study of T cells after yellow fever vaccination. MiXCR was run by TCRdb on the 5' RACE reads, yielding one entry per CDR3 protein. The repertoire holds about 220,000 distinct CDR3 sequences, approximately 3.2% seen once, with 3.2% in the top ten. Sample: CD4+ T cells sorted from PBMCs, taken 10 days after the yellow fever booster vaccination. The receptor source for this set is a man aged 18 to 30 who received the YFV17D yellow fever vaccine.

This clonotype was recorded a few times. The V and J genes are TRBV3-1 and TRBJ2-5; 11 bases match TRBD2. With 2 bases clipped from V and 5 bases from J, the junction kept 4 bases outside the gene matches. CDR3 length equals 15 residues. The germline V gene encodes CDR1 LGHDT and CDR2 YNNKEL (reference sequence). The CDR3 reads CASSQRLAGRETQYF. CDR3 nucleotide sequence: TGTGCCAGCAGCCAAAGACTAGCGGGGAGGGAGACCCAGTACTTC.

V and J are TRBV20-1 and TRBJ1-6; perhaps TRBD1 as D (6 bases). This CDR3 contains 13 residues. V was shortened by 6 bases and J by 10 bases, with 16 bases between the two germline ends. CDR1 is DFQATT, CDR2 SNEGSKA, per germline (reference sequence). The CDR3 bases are TGCAGTGCACAAAAGGGGGATAGGTCACCCCTCCACTTT. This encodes CSAQKGDRSPLHF.